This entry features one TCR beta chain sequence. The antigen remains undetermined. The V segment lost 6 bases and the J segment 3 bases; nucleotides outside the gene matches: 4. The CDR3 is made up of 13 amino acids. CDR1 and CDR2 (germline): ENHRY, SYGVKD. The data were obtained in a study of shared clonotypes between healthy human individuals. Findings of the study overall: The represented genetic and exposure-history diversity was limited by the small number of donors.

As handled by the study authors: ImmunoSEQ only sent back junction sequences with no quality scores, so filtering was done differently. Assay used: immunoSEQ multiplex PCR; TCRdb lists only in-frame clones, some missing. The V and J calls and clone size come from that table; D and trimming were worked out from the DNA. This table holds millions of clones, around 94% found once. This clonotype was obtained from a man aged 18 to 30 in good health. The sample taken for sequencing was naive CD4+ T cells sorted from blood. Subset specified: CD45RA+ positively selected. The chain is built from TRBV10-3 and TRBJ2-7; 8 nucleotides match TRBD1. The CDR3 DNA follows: TGTGCCATCAGCCCGGGACAGGTCTACGAGCAGTACTTC. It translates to CAISPGQVYEQYF.